This is a list of T cell receptor beta chains from one sample in a study of T cell responses to AZD1222 COVID-19 vaccine. This table comes from immunoSEQ multiplex PCR, and its TCRdb copy is limited to in-frame clones, with some not included. Among 150,000 or so clones, 70% to 90% were seen once, and the ten largest hold 5.5%. Sequences were derived from peripheral blood, sampled on day 0 of MenACWY control vaccination. All receptors derive from an adult in good health. Each CDR3 is given with its conserved first and last residue. The D gene is left open where the match is weak. Size values are once, few and many counts, or a class for expanded clones, and some rows have none.

v_gene: TRBV3-1/TRBV3-2
j_gene: TRBJ1-2
abundance: NA
d_gene: TRBD1
CDR3nt: TGTGCCAGCAGCCAAGTAAAGATGGACAGGGGGCGAGGGGTCCATGGCTACACCTTC
CDR3aa: CASSQVKMDRGRGVHGYTF

v_gene: TRBV5-1
j_gene: TRBJ2-1
abundance: NA
d_gene: NA
CDR3nt: TGCGCCAGCAGCCCGGACGCCGCTTACAATGAGCAGTTCTTC
CDR3aa: CASSPDAAYNEQFF

v_gene: TRBV6-2/TRBV6-3
j_gene: TRBJ2-6
abundance: NA
d_gene: TRBD1
CDR3nt: TGTGCCAGCAGCTTTGAAATCGCGGGACAGGGGGAAGGTGGGGCCAACGTCCTGACTTTC
CDR3aa: CASSFEIAGQGEGGANVLTF

v_gene: TRBV6-2/TRBV6-3
j_gene: TRBJ1-1
abundance: NA
d_gene: NA
CDR3nt: TGTGCCAGCAGTTGGTCAGCTGGGAACACTGAAGCTTTCTTT
CDR3aa: CASSWSAGNTEAFF

v_gene: TRBV9
j_gene: TRBJ1-2
abundance: NA
d_gene: NA
CDR3nt: TGTGCCAGCAGCGTAGAACCCTTCCGAGGTGGCTACACCTTC
CDR3aa: CASSVEPFRGGYTF

v_gene: TRBV7-9
j_gene: TRBJ2-1
abundance: NA
d_gene: NA
CDR3nt: TGTGCCAGCAGCTCCTCCAGCCAAGCTCCGGAATCGGAGCAGTTCTTC
CDR3aa: CASSSSSQAPESEQFF

v_gene: TRBV7-2
j_gene: TRBJ2-3
abundance: few
d_gene: TRBD2
CDR3nt: TGTGCCAGCAGTTTTAGCGGGACCCTCACAGATACGCAGTATTTT
CDR3aa: CASSFSGTLTDTQYF

v_gene: TRBV23-1
j_gene: TRBJ1-1
abundance: once
d_gene: NA
CDR3nt: TGCGCCAGCAGTCAATCGAGAAGGGTGAGGGCTTTCTTT
CDR3aa: CASSQSRRVRAFF

v_gene: TRBV3-1/TRBV3-2
j_gene: TRBJ1-2
abundance: NA
d_gene: NA
CDR3nt: TGTGCCAGCAGCTTCGGACGCGGGGACTATGGCTACACCTTC
CDR3aa: CASSFGRGDYGYTF

v_gene: TRBV5-6
j_gene: TRBJ1-2
abundance: NA
d_gene: TRBD1
CDR3nt: TGTGCCAGCAGCTTGGCAACAGGGGCCGGCTATGGCTACACCTTC
CDR3aa: CASSLATGAGYGYTF

v_gene: TRBV5-4
j_gene: TRBJ2-5
abundance: NA
d_gene: NA
CDR3nt: TGTGCCAGCAGTCCCCCCAGGGAAGAGACCCAGTACTTC
CDR3aa: CASSPPREETQYF

v_gene: TRBV11-2
j_gene: TRBJ2-3
abundance: NA
d_gene: NA
CDR3nt: TGTGCCAGCACCAGGACAGCAAGCACAGATACGCAGTATTTT
CDR3aa: CASTRTASTDTQYF

v_gene: TRBV19
j_gene: TRBJ2-2
abundance: NA
d_gene: NA
CDR3nt: TGTGCCAGTAGTCCTGGCGGGGAGCTGTTTTTT
CDR3aa: CASSPGGELFF

v_gene: TRBV25-1
j_gene: TRBJ1-1
abundance: NA
d_gene: NA
CDR3nt: TGTGCCAGCACTGACGCTTTCGACACTGAAGCTTTCTTT
CDR3aa: CASTDAFDTEAFF

v_gene: TRBV18
j_gene: TRBJ1-1
abundance: NA
d_gene: NA
CDR3nt: TGTGCCAGCTCACCGATCTTAAAGCGGGACATGAACACTGAAGCTTTCTTT
CDR3aa: CASSPILKRDMNTEAFF

v_gene: TRBV6-5
j_gene: TRBJ2-7
abundance: NA
d_gene: TRBD1
CDR3nt: TGTGCCAGCAGTTACGACGGGACAGCGAACGAGCAGTACTTC
CDR3aa: CASSYDGTANEQYF

v_gene: TRBV5-1
j_gene: TRBJ2-7
abundance: few
d_gene: TRBD1
CDR3nt: TGCGCCAGCAGTCCCGGGACAGCGGTCTCCTACGAGCAGTACTTC
CDR3aa: CASSPGTAVSYEQYF

v_gene: TRBV3-1/TRBV3-2
j_gene: TRBJ2-1
abundance: NA
d_gene: TRBD2
CDR3nt: TGTGCCAGCACCGAAAGCCGACTAGCGGGTCACAATGAGCAGTTCTTC
CDR3aa: CASTESRLAGHNEQFF

v_gene: TRBV5-4
j_gene: TRBJ2-4
abundance: NA
d_gene: TRBD1
CDR3nt: TGTGCCAGCAGTTTGGCAGGGGGTCCGGACATTCAGTACTTC
CDR3aa: CASSLAGGPDIQYF

v_gene: TRBV27
j_gene: TRBJ1-1
abundance: NA
d_gene: NA
CDR3nt: TGTGCCAGCGCCGACAACCTAGAAAGGAAAGCTTTCTTT
CDR3aa: CASADNLERKAFF

v_gene: TRBV5-8
j_gene: TRBJ1-5
abundance: NA
d_gene: NA
CDR3nt: TGTGCCAGCAGCTTGGGGGCGCCGGGACGGACGAGTAAGCCCCAGCATTTT
CDR3aa: CASSLGAPGRTSKPQHF

v_gene: TRBV24-1
j_gene: TRBJ2-7
abundance: NA
d_gene: NA
CDR3nt: TGTGCCACCAGTGATCTCTCGGCCGAGCAGTACTTC
CDR3aa: CATSDLSAEQYF

v_gene: TRBV9
j_gene: TRBJ1-6
abundance: NA
d_gene: NA
CDR3nt: TGTGCCAGCAGCGTAGGGGAGGCAGACTATTCACCCCTCCACTTT
CDR3aa: CASSVGEADYSPLHF

v_gene: TRBV29-1
j_gene: TRBJ1-2
abundance: NA
d_gene: TRBD1
CDR3nt: TGCAGCGTACGACAGGGGTCGGGCTACACCTTC
CDR3aa: CSVRQGSGYTF

v_gene: TRBV6-5
j_gene: TRBJ2-2
abundance: NA
d_gene: NA
CDR3nt: TGTGCCAGCAGTTACCAGGAAAACGGGGAGCTGTTTTTT
CDR3aa: CASSYQENGELFF

v_gene: TRBV30
j_gene: TRBJ1-4
abundance: NA
d_gene: TRBD1
CDR3nt: TGTGCCTGGAGTGTAACGACAGGGGAAAAACTGTTTTTT
CDR3aa: CAWSVTTGEKLFF

v_gene: TRBV5-8
j_gene: TRBJ1-2
abundance: NA
d_gene: NA
CDR3nt: TGTGCCAGCAGCTTGTACGGCTACACCTTC
CDR3aa: CASSLYGYTF